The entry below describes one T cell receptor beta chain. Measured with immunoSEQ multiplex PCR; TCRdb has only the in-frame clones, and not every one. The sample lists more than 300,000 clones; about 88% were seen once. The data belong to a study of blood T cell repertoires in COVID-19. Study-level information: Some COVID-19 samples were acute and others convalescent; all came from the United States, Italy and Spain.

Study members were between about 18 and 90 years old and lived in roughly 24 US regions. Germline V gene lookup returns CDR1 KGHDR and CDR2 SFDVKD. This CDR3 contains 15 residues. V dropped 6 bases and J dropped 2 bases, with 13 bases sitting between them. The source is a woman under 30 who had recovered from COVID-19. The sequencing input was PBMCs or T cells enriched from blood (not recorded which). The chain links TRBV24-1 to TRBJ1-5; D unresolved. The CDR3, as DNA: TGTGCCACCAGTACCCGGGGTAGTGGCAATCAGCCCCAGCATTTT. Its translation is CATSTRGSGNQPQHF.